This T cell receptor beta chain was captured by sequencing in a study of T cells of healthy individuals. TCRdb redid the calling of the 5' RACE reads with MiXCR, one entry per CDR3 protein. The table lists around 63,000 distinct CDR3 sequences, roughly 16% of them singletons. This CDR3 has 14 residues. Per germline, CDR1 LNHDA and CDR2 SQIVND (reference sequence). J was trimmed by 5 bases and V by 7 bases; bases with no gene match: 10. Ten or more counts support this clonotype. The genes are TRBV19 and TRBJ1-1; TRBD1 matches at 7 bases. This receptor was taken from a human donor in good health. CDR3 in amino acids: CASTLEGAWTEAFF. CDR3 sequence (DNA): TGTGCCAGTACCCTAGAGGGGGCGTGGACTGAAGCTTTCTTT.